This T cell receptor beta chain was captured in a study of CD8 T cells in Susac syndrome. Study context: The sequenced Susac syndrome patients comprised roughly 6 with active disease and eight in remission.

Negative isolation was used for CD8+ and CD4+ T cells and FACS enrichment for TEMRA cells. Trimming removed 1 base at V and 1 base at J, with 10 bases between. This CDR3 has 15 amino acids. CDR1 is MDHEN and CDR2 is SYDVKM in the germline V gene. RNA was extracted with the RNeasy kit, and a quantity of roughly 0.45 to 1 ug was reverse transcribed using random hexamers. Each CDR3 protein gets one entry after TCRdb re-called the immunoSEQ multiplex PCR reads with MiXCR. The sample shows roughly 200,000 distinct CDR3 sequences, around 94% of them seen only once. What was sequenced was CD4+ T cells from PBMCs. The V gene is TRBV28, the J gene TRBJ1-1, with D uncertain. The sequence was obtained from a human donor with Susac syndrome. CDR3 protein: CASSLYSNTNTEAFF. Here the CDR3 DNA reads TGTGCCAGCAGTTTATACAGCAATACGAACACTGAAGCTTTCTTT. The full variable domain, its missing parts supplied by reference TRBV28 and TRBJ1-1, is DVKVTQSSRYLVKRTGEKVFLECVQDMDHENMFWYRQDPGLGLRLIYFSYDVKMKEKGDIPEGYSVSREKKERFSLILESASTNQTSMYLCASSLYSNTNTEAFFGQGTRLTVV.